This TCR beta chain emerged from a study of OX40 agonist ivuxolimab in advanced cancers. Generated by immunoSEQ multiplex PCR, the TCRdb table keeps only in-frame clones and is missing some. The data show 70,000 to 100,000 clones, approximately 80% seen once. Study-wide findings and caveats: Blood T cells, both CD4+ and CD8+, expanded clonally by week 6 at 0.1 to 3.0 mg/kg. Antigen specificity of clonally expanded peripheral T cells was not established.

With 4 bases removed from V and 6 bases from J, the gap between germline ends came to 19 bases. This CDR3 contains 15 residues. Germline loops: CDR1 SGHNT, CDR2 YYREEE (reference sequence). A note on this clone: Its antigen is currently unknown.

Patients were ruled out by autoimmune disease history or systemic immunosuppression. This sample comprised CD4+ or CD8+ T cells sorted from blood, obtained in a trial of the OX40 agonist ivuxolimab. This rearrangement joins TRBV5-4 to TRBJ1-1, with a possible D match to TRBD1 (6 bases). This clonotype was sampled from an adult with an advanced solid tumor such as melanoma, head and neck, liver or kidney cancer. The CDR3 is CASSQDWGAEAEAFF. The CDR3, as DNA: TGTGCCAGCAGCCAAGATTGGGGGGCAGAAGCTGAAGCTTTCTTT. Combining the CDR3 with reference TRBV5-4 and TRBJ1-1 gives the whole variable domain ETGVTQSPTHLIKTRGQQVTLRCSSQSGHNTVSWYQQALGQGPQFIFQYYREEENGRGNFPPRFSGLQFPNYSSELNVNALELDDSALYLCASSQDWGAEAEAFFGQGTRLTVV.